This T cell receptor (beta chain) originates from a study of cytomegalovirus exposure and HLA in healthy donors. 60 Vbeta and 13 Jbeta primers were used in PCR. Profiled with immunoSEQ multiplex PCR; TCRdb holds only in-frame clones, not every one. The top ten clones hold about 2.7% of a sample with 150,000 to 200,000 clones, roughly 70% of them seen once. CDR3 length: 15 amino acids. Germline V gives CDR1 SGDLS, CDR2 YYNGEE. The V segment lost 8 bases and the J segment 4 bases; nucleotides outside the gene matches: 14. The rearrangement links TRBV9 to TRBJ1-2; 7 bases fit TRBD1. The specimen sequenced was PBMCs. The sequence came from a woman between 45 and 65 years old in good health and CMV-seropositive. The CDR3 DNA follows: TGTGCCAGTTCAGACAGGGAATTCGGGGGCTATGGCTACACCTTC. As protein: CASSDREFGGYGYTF.